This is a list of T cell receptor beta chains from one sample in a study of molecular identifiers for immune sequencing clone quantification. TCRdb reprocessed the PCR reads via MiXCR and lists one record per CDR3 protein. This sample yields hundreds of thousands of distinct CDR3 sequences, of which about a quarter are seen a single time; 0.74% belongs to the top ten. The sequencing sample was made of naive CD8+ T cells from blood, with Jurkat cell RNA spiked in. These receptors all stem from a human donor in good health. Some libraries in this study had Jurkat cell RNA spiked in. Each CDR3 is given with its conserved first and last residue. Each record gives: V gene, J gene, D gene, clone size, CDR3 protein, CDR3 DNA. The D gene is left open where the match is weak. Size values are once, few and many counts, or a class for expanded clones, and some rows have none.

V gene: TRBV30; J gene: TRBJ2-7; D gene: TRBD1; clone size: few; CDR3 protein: CAWGTGGNEQYF; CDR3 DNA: TGTGCCTGGGGGACAGGGGGTAACGAGCAGTACTTC
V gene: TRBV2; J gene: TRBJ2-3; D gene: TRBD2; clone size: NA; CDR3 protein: CASGEGLAGGPSTDTQYF; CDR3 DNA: TGTGCCAGCGGCGAAGGACTAGCGGGGGGCCCGAGCACAGATACGCAGTATTTT
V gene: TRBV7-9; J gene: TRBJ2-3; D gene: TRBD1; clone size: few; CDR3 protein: CASSATPGQGAFRGTDTQYF; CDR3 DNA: TGTGCCAGCAGCGCAACCCCGGGACAGGGGGCATTTCGGGGCACAGATACGCAGTATTTT
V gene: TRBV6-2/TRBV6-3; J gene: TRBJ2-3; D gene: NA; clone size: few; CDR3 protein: CASSYSAVLVTDTQYF; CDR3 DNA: TGTGCCAGCAGTTACTCGGCCGTTTTGGTCACAGATACGCAGTATTTT
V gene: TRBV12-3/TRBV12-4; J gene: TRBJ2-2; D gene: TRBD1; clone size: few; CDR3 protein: CASSLEARGLEPNTGELFF; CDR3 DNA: TGTGCCAGCAGTTTAGAGGCCAGGGGGCTTGAGCCGAACACCGGGGAGCTGTTTTTT
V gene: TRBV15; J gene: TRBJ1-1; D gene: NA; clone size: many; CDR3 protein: CATSRGAGINTEAFF; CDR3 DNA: TGTGCCACCAGCAGAGGGGCAGGGATTAACACTGAAGCTTTCTTT
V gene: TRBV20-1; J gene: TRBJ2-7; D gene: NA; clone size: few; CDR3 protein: CSARDRDFTYEQYF; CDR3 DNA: TGCAGTGCTAGAGATCGTGACTTCACCTACGAGCAGTACTTC
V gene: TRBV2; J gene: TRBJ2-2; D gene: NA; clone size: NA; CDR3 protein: CASSEWRGLAGELFF; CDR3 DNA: TGTGCCAGCAGTGAATGGAGGGGGCTGGCCGGGGAGCTGTTTTTT
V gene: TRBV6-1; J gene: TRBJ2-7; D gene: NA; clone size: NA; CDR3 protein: CASSEVGLRYEQHF; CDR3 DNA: TGTGCCAGCAGTGAAGTGGGACTTAGGTACGAGCAGCACTTC
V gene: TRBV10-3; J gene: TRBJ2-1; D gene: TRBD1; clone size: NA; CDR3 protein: CAISDRGQGTNERFF; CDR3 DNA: TGTGCCATCAGTGATCGAGGACAGGGAACTAATGAGCGGTTCTTC
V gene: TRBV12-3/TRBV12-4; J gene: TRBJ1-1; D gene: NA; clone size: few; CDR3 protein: CASRDPDRRLREAFF; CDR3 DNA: TGTGCCAGCAGGGACCCGGACAGAAGGCTTCGCGAAGCTTTCTTT
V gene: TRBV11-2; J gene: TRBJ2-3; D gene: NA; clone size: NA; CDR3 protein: CASSLFLAQDTDTQYF; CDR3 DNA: TGTGCCAGCAGCTTATTTCTAGCCCAGGACACAGATACGCAGTATTTT
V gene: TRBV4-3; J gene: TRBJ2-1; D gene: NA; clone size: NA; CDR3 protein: CASSQDRSRGEQFF; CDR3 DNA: TGCGCCAGCAGCCAAGACAGGAGCCGTGGTGAGCAGTTCTTC
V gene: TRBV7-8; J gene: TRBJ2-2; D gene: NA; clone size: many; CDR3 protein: CASSLVSGELFF; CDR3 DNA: TGTGCCAGCAGCTTAGTGAGCGGGGAGCTGTTTTTT
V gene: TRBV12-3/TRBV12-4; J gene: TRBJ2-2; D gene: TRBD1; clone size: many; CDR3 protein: CASSQGGSPANTGELFF; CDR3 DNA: TGTGCCAGCAGCCAAGGGGGCAGTCCCGCGAACACCGGGGAGCTGTTTTTT
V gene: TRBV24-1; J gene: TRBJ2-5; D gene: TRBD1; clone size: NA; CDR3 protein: CATSDSTGGLETQYF; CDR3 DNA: TGTGCCACCAGTGATTCGACAGGGGGTTTAGAGACCCAGTACTTC
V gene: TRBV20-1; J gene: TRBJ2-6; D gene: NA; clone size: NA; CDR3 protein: CSARGIDSGANVLTF; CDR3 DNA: TGCAGTGCTCGGGGCATCGACTCTGGGGCCAACGTCCTGACTTTC
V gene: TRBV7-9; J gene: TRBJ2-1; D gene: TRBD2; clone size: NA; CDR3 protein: CASSPLAGGTYNEQFF; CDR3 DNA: TGTGCCAGCAGCCCACTAGCGGGGGGGACCTACAATGAGCAGTTCTTC
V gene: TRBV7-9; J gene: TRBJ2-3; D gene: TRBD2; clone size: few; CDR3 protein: CASSSRTSGRAGTDTQYF; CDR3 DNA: TGTGCCAGCAGCTCCCGGACTAGCGGGAGGGCCGGCACAGATACGCAGTATTTT
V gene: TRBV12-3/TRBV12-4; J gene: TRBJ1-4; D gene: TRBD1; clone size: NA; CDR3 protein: CASSPRGVSEKLFF; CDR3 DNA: TGTGCCAGCAGTCCCAGGGGGGTGAGTGAAAAACTGTTTTTT
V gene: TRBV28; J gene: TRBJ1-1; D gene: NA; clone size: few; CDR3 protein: CASKTGSEAFF; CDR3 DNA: TGTGCCAGCAAAACAGGCTCTGAAGCTTTCTTT
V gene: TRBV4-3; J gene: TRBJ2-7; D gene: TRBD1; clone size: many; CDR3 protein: CASSQADRGYEQYF; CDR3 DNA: TGCGCCAGCAGCCAAGCCGACAGGGGGTACGAGCAGTACTTC
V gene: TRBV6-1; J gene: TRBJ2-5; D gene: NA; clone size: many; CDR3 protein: CASSELVAGHTQYF; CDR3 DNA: TGTGCCAGCAGTGAATTAGTCGCGGGCCATACCCAGTACTTC
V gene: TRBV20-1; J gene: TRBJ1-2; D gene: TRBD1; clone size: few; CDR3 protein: CSALPGQGPPYNYGYTF; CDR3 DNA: TGCAGTGCTCTACCGGGACAGGGCCCCCCATATAACTATGGCTACACCTTC
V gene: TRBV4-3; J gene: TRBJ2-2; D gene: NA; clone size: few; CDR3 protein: CASSQDSDTGELFF; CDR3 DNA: TGCGCCAGCAGCCAAGATTCCGACACCGGGGAGCTGTTTTTT
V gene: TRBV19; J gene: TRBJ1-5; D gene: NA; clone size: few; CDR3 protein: CASSMDINYHSNQPQHF; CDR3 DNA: TGTGCCAGTAGTATGGACATTAATTATCATAGCAATCAGCCCCAGCATTTT
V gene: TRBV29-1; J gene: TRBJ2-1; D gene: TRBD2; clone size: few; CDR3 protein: CSVEGLFGTIYEQFF; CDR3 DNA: TGCAGCGTTGAAGGCTTGTTTGGGACTATCTATGAGCAGTTCTTC
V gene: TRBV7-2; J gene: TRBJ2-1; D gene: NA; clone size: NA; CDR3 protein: CASGLVFSSYNEQFF; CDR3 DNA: TGTGCCAGCGGCTTAGTCTTCTCCTCCTACAATGAGCAGTTCTTC
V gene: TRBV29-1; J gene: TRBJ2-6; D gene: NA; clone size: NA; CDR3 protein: CSVVSGREGVGANALTF; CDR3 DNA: TGCAGTGTTGTTTCGGGCAGGGAAGGAGTTGGGGCCAACGCCCTGACTTTC
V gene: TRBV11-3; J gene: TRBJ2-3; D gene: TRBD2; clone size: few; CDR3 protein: CASSRRTSGGTTDTQYF; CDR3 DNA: TGTGCCAGCAGCCGACGGACTAGCGGGGGCACCACAGATACGCAGTATTTT